Here is one T cell receptor (beta chain) with its context. The target antigen is unknown. Germline V gene lookup returns CDR1 MGHRA and CDR2 YSYEKL. The V gene lost 0 bases and the J gene lost 4 bases, with 7 bases spanning the gap. The CDR3 is 13 residues long. In the PCR, 60 Vbeta and 13 Jbeta primers were used. Sequencing used immunoSEQ multiplex PCR; TCRdb keeps in-frame clones, though not all of them. The sample includes some 120,000 clones, 75% to 90% of them seen just once. The data derive from a study of cytomegalovirus exposure and HLA in healthy donors. The study's findings and limits: Later analysis found that TCR beta chains associated with HLA were more clonally expanded than other, equally common chains.

The rearrangement links TRBV4-1 to TRBJ2-7; D gene unclear. The specimen sequenced was PBMCs. The receptor was isolated from a woman aged 30 to 39 in good health and CMV-seropositive. In nucleotides, the CDR3 is TGCGCCAGCAGCCAAGAAATCGGTTACGAGCAGTACTTC. Amino acid sequence: CASSQEIGYEQYF.